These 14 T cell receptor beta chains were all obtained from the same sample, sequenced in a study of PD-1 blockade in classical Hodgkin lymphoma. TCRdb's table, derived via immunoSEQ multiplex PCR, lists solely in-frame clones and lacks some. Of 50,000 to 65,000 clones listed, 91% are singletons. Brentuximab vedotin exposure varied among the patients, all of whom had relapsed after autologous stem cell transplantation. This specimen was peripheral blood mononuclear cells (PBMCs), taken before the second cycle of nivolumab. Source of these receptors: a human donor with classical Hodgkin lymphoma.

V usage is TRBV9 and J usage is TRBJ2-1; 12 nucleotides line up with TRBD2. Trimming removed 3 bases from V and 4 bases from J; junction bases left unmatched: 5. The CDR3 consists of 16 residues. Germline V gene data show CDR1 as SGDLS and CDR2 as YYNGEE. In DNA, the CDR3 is TGTGCCAGCAGCGCCGAAGGGACTAGCGGGTACAATGAGCAGTTCTTC. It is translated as CASSAEGTSGYNEQFF.

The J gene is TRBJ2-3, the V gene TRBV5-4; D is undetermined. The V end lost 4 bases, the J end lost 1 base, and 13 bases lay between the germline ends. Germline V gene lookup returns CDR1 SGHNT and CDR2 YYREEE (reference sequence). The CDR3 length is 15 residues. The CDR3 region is CASSTTATGTDTQYF. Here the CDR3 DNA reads TGTGCCAGCAGCACTACAGCTACTGGCACAGATACGCAGTATTTT.

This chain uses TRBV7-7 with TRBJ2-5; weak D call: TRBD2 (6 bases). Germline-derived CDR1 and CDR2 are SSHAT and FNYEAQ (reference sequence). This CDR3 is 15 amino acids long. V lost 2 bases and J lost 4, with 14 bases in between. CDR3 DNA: TGTGCCAGCAGCTTATCTCCTAGCGTGCCAGAGACCCAGTACTTC. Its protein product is CASSLSPSVPETQYF.

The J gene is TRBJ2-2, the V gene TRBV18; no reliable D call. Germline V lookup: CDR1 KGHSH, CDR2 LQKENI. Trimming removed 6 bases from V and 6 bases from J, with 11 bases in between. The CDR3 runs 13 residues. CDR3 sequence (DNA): TGTGCCAGCTCCCCCGTTGTGGCCGGGGAGCTGTTTTTT. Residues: CASSPVVAGELFF.

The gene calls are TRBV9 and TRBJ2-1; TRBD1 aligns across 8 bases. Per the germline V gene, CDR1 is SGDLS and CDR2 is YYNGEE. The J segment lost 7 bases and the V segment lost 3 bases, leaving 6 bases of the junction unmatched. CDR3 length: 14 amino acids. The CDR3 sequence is CASSGDRGGNEQFF. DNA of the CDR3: TGTGCCAGCAGCGGAGACAGGGGCGGGAATGAGCAGTTCTTC.

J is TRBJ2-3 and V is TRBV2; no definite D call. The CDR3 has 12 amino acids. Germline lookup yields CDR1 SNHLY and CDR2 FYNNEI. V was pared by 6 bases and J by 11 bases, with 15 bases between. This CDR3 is CASRLDGSGQYF. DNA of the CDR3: TGTGCCAGCAGACTGGACGGGTCTGGGCAGTATTTT.

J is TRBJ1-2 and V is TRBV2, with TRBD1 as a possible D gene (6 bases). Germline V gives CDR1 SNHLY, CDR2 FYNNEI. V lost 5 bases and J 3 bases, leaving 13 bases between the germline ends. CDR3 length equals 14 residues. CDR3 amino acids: CASSFQGKDYGYTF. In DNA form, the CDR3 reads TGTGCCAGCAGTTTTCAGGGGAAGGACTATGGCTACACCTTC.

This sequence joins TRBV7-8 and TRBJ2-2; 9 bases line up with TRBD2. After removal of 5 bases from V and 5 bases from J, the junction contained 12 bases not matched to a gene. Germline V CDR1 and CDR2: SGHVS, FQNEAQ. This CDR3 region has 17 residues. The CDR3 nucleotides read TGTGCCAGCAGCGCCGGCTCAATAGCGGGAGAGACCGGGGAGCTGTTTTTT. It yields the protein CASSAGSIAGETGELFF.

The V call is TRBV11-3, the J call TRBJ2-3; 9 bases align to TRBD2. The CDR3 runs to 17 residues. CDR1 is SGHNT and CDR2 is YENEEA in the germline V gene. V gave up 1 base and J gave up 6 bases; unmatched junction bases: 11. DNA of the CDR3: TGTGCCAGCAGCTTAGGGGCTCAAGCGGGGGGTATGGATACGCAGTATTTT. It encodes CASSLGAQAGGMDTQYF. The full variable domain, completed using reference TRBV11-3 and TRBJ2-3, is EAGVVQSPRYKIIEKKQPVAFWCNPISGHNTLYWYLQNLGQGPELLIRYENEEAVDDSQLPKDRFSAERLKGVDSTLKIQPAELGDSAVYLCASSLGAQAGGMDTQYFGPGTRLTVL.

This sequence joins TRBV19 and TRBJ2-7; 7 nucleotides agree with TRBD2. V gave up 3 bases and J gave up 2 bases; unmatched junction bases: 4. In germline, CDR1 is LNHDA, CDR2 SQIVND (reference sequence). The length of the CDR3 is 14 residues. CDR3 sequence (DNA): TGTGCCAGTAGTATCGAGGGAGGGCCCTACGAGCAGTACTTC. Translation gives CASSIEGGPYEQYF.

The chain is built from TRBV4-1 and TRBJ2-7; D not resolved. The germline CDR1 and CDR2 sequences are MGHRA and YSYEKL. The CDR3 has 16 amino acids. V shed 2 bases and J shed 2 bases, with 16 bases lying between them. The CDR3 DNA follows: TGCGCCAGCAGCCAAAAGGCAGCTCCGACGACCTACGAGCAGTACTTC. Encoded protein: CASSQKAAPTTYEQYF.

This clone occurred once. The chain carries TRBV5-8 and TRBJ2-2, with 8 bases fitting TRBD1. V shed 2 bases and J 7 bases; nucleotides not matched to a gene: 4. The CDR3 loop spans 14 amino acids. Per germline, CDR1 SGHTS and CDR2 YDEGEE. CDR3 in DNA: TGTGCCAGCAGCTTCAGGGGGCAAATCGGGGAGCTGTTTTTT. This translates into CASSFRGQIGELFF.

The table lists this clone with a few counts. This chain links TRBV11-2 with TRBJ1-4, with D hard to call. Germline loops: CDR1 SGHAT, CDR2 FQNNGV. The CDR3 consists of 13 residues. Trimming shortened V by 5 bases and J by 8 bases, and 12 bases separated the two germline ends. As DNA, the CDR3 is TGTGCCAGCAGCCAGGTTCGTTCCGAAAAACTGTTTTTT. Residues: CASSQVRSEKLFF.

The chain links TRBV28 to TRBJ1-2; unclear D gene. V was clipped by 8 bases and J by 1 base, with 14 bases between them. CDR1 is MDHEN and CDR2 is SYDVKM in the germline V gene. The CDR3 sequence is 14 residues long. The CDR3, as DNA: TGTGCCAGCTTCCGTAGCCCCATTAACTATGGCTACACCTTC. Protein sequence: CASFRSPINYGYTF.